The sequence of this T cell receptor (beta chain) was determined in a study of T cell responses to AZD1222 COVID-19 vaccine. About the research overall: Second-dose intervals of approximately 4 or approximately 12 weeks were pooled. Study-wide results and limits: No day 14 peak samples; only post-peak repertoires were characterized. Spike regions recognized by vaccine-associated CD4 TCRs spanned the protein, led by 160-218 and 743-854. Only a handful of AZD1222 recipients were seropositive at baseline.

Turning to this clone: Its antigen is currently unknown.

Germline V gene data show CDR1 as MNHEY and CDR2 as SVGAGI. Trimming stripped 5 bases from V and 11 bases from J, with 12 bases between. This CDR3 region has 11 residues. Measured with immunoSEQ multiplex PCR; TCRdb has only the in-frame clones, and not every one. The sample contains about 260,000 clones, more than 85% of which appear only once. The sequence was obtained from an adult in good health. Sequenced here: peripheral blood, sampled on day 0 of AZD1222 vaccination. V is TRBV6-5 and J is TRBJ1-1; D perhaps matches TRBD1 (5 bases). The CDR3 spells CASSPRGTAFF. CDR3 DNA: TGTGCCAGCAGTCCTCGGGGGACTGCTTTCTTT.